This entry concerns a single TCR beta chain. Its target is not known. Amplification used 60 Vbeta primers and 13 Jbeta primers. Generated by immunoSEQ multiplex PCR, the TCRdb table keeps only in-frame clones and is missing some. The data hold 150,000 to 160,000 clones, with approximately 80% observed a single time. The sample comes from a study of cytomegalovirus exposure and HLA in healthy donors. Study-wide context: There were fewer than 500 genotyped donors. Of these, 75% to 85% fell in the genetic ancestry cluster associated with self-reported Caucasian donors. Whole-study findings and limits: Most TCR sequences were rare, but some public TCRs occurred in many donors. A list of roughly 160 TCR beta chains associated with cytomegalovirus was given.

This CDR3 has 17 amino acids. V was pared by 4 bases and J by 2 bases, with 22 bases between. Germline CDR1 is SGHRS and CDR2 is YFSETQ. The genes are TRBV5-1 and TRBJ2-7; perhaps TRBD1 as D (8 bases). The sequenced sample was PBMCs. This TCR derives from a woman in her thirties or forties in good health and CMV-seropositive. The CDR3 loop reads CASSPRGTGGGPYEQYF. CDR3 DNA sequence: TGCGCCAGCAGCCCAAGGGGAACAGGGGGGGGGCCCTACGAGCAGTACTTC.